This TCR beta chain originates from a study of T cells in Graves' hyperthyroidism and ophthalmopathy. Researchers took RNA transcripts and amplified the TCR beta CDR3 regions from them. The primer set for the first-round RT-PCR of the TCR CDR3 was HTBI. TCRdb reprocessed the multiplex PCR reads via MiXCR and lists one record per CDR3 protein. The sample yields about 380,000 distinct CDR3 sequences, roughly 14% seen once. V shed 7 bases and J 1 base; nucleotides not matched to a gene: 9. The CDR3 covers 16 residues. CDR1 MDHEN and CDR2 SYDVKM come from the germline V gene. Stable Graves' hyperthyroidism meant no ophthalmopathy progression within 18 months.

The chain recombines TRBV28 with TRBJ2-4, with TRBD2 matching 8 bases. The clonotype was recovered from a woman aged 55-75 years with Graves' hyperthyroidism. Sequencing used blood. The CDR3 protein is CASTLAAREAKNIQYF. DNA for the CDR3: TGTGCCAGCACACTAGCGGCTAGGGAGGCCAAAAACATTCAGTACTTC.